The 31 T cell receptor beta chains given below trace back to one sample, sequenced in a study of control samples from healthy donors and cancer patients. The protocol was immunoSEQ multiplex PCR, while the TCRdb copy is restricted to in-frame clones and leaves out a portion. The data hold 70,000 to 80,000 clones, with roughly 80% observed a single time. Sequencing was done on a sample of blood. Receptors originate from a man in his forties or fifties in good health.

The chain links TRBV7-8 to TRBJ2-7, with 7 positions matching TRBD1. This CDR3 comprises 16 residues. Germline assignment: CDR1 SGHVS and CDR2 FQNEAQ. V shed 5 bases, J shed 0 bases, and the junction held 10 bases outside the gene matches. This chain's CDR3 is CASSPRQGPFSYEQYF. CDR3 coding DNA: TGTGCCAGCAGCCCCAGACAGGGACCGTTCTCCTACGAGCAGTACTTC.

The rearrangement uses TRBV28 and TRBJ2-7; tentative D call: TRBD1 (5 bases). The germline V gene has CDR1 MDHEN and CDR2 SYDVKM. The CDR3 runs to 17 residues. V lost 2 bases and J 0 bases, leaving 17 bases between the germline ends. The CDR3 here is CASSLMYYRTTSYEQYF. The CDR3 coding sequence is TGTGCCAGCAGTTTAATGTATTACAGGACAACCTCCTACGAGCAGTACTTC.

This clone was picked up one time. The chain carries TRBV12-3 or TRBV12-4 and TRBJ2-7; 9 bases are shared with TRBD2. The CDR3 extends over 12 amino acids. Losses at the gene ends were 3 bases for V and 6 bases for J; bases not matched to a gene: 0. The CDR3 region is CASSLRGGEQYF. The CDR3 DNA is TGTGCCAGCAGTTTGCGGGGGGGCGAGCAGTACTTC.

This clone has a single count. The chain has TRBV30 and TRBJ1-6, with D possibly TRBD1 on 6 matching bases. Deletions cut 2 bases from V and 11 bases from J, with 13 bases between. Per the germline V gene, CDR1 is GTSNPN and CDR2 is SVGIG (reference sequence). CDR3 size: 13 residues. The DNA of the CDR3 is TGTGCCTGGAGTCGGGACACTATAACACCCCTCCACTTT. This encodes CAWSRDTITPLHF.

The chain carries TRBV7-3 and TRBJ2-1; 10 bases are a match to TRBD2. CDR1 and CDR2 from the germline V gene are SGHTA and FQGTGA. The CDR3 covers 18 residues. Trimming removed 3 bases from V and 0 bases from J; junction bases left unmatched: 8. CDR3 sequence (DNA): TGTGCCAGCAGCTTCTCGGGACTAGCGTACAACTCCTACAATGAGCAGTTCTTC. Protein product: CASSFSGLAYNSYNEQFF.

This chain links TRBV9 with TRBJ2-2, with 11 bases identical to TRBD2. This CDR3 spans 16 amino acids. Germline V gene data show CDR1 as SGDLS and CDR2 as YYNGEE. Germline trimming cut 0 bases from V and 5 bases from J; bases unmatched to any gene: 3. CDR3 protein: CASSVGTSGPTGELFF. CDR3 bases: TGTGCCAGCAGCGTAGGGACTAGCGGGCCTACCGGGGAGCTGTTTTTT.

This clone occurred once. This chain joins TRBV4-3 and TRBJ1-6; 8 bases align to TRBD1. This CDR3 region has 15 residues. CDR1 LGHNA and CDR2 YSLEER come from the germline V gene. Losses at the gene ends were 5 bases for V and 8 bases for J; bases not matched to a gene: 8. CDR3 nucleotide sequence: TGCGCCAGCAGCGCCTGGACAGGGAGGGATTCACCCCTCCACTTT. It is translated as CASSAWTGRDSPLHF.

In DNA form, the CDR3 reads TGTGCCAGCAGCCAACCAACTAGCGGGAGGGCCAAGGAGACCCAGTACTTC. This encodes CASSQPTSGRAKETQYF. The chain employs TRBV3-1 (or the pseudogene TRBV3-2) and TRBJ2-5; the match to TRBD2 covers 13 bases. The CDR3 runs 17 residues. Germline CDR1 and CDR2: LGHDT and YNNKEL (reference sequence). Losses at the gene ends were 2 bases for V and 5 bases for J; bases not matched to a gene: 8.

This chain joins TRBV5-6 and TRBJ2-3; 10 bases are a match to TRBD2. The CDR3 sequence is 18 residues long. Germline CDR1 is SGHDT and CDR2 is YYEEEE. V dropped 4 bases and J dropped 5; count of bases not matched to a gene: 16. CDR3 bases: TGTGCCAGCAGCCTAAGTTGGGCTAGCGGGAGAAAAGGAGATACGCAGTATTTT. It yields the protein CASSLSWASGRKGDTQYF. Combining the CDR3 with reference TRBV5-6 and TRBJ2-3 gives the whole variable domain DAGVTQSPTHLIKTRGQQVTLRCSPKSGHDTVSWYQQALGQGPQFIFQYYEEEERQRGNFPDRFSGHQFPNYSSELNVNALLLGDSALYLCASSLSWASGRKGDTQYFGPGTRLTVL.

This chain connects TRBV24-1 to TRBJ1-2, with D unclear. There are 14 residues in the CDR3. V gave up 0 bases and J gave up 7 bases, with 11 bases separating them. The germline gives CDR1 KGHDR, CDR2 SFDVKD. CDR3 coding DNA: TGTGCCACCAGTGATTTGCGGGAGGGTGCTGGCTACACCTTC. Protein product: CATSDLREGAGYTF.

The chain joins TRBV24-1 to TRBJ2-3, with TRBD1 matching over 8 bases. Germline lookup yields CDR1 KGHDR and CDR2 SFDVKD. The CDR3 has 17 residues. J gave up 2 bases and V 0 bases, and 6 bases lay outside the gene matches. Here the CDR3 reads CATSDLEQGGYTDTQYF. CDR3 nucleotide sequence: TGTGCCACCAGTGATTTGGAACAGGGGGGATACACAGATACGCAGTATTTT.

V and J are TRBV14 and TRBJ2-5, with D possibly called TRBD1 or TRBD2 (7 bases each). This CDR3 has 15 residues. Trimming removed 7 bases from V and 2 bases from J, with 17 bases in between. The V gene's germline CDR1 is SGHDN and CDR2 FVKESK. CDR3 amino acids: CASTLGRGPQETQYF. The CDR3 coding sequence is TGTGCCAGCACCCTAGGGAGGGGGCCTCAAGAGACCCAGTACTTC.

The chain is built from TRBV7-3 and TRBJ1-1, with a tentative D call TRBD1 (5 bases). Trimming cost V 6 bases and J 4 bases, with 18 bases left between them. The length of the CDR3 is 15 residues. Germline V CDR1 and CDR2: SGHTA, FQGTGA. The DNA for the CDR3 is TGTGCCAGCAGTTCCGGAGTTCTTAGGGGCACTGAAGCTTTCTTT. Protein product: CASSSGVLRGTEAFF.

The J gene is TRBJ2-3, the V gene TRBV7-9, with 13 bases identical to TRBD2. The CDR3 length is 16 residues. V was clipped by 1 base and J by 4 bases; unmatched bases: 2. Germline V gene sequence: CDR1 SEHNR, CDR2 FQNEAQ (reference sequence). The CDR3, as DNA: TGTGCCAGCAGCTTAGGTGGACTAGCGGGAGCAGATACGCAGTATTTT. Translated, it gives CASSLGGLAGADTQYF.

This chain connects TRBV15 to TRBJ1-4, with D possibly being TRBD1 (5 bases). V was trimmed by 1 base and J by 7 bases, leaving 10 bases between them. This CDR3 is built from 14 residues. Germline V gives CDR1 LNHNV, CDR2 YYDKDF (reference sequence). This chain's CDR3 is CATSRGGRGEKLFF. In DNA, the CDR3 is TGTGCCACCAGCAGAGGAGGGAGGGGTGAAAAACTGTTTTTT.

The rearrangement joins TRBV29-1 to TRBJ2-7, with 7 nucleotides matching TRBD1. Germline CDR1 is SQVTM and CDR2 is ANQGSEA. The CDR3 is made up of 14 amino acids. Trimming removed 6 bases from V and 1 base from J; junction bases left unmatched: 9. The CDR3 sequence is CSVLSGQRSYEQYF. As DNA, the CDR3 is TGCAGCGTCCTATCGGGACAGAGATCCTACGAGCAGTACTTC.

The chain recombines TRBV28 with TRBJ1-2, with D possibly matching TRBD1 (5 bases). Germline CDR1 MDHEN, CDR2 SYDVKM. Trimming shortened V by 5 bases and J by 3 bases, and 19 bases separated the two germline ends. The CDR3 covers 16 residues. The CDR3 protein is CASSPGGVGAHYGYTF. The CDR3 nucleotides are TGTGCCAGCAGTCCGGGTGGGGTAGGGGCTCACTATGGCTACACCTTC.

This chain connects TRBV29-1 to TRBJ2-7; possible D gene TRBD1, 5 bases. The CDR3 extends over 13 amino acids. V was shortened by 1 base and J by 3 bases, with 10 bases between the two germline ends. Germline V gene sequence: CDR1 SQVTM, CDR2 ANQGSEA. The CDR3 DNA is TGCAGCGTTGAAGGACAGCAAGACTACGAGCAGTACTTC. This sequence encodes CSVEGQQDYEQYF.

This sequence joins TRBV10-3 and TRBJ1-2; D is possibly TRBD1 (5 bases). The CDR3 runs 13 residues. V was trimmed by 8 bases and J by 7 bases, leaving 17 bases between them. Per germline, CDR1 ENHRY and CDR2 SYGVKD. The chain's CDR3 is CAIGQGASSGYTF. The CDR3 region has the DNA TGTGCCATCGGCCAGGGAGCCTCGTCTGGCTACACCTTC.

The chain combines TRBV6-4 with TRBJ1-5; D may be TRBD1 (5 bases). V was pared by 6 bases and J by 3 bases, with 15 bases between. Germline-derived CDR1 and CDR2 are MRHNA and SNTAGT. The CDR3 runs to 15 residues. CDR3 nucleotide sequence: TGTGCCAGCAGGGCGGACACTAATGTCAATCAGCCCCAGCATTTT. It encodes CASRADTNVNQPQHF.

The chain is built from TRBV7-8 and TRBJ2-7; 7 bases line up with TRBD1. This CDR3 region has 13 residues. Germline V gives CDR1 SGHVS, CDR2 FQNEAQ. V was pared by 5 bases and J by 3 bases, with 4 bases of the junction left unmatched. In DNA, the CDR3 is TGTGCCAGCAGCCGCCAGGGGGTCTACGAGCAGTACTTC. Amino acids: CASSRQGVYEQYF.

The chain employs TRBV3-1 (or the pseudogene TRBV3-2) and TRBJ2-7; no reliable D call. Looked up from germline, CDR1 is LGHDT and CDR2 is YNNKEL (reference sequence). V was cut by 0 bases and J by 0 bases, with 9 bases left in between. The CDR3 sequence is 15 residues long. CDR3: CASSQDETFSYEQYF. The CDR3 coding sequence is TGTGCCAGCAGCCAAGATGAGACTTTCTCCTACGAGCAGTACTTC.

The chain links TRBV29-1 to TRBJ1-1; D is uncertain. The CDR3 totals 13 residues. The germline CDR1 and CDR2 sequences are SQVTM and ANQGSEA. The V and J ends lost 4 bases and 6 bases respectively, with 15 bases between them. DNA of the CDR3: TGCAGCGTTGGTCAATCGGGTTTCGCTGAAGCTTTCTTT. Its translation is CSVGQSGFAEAFF.

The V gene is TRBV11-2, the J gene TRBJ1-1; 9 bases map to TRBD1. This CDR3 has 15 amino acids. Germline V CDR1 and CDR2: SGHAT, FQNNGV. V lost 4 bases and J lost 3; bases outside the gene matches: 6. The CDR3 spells CASSSRQGVDTEAFF. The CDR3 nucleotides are TGTGCCAGCAGCTCCAGACAGGGGGTCGACACTGAAGCTTTCTTT.

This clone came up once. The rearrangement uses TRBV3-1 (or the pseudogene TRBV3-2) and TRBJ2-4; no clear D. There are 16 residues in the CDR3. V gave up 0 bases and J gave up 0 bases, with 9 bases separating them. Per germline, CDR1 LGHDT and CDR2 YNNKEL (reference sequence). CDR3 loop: CASSQETDLAKNIQYF. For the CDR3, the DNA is TGTGCCAGCAGCCAAGAGACGGATCTAGCCAAAAACATTCAGTACTTC.

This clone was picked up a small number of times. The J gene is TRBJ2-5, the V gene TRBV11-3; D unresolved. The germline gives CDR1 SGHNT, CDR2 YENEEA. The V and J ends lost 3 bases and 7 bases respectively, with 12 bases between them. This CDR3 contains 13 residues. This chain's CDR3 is CASSLPGEATQYF. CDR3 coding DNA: TGTGCCAGCAGCTTGCCGGGTGAGGCGACCCAGTACTTC.

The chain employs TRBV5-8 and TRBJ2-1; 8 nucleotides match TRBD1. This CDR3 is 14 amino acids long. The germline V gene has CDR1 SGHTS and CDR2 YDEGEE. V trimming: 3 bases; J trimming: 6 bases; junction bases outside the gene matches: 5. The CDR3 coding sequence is TGTGCCAGCAGCTCCCAGGGGGCCGGCAATGAGCAGTTCTTC. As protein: CASSSQGAGNEQFF.

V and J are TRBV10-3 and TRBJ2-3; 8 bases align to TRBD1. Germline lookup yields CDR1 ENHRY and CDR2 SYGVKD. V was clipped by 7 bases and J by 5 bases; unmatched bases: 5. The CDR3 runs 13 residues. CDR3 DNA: TGTGCCATCAAGCCAGGGGGCGAAGATACGCAGTATTTT. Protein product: CAIKPGGEDTQYF.

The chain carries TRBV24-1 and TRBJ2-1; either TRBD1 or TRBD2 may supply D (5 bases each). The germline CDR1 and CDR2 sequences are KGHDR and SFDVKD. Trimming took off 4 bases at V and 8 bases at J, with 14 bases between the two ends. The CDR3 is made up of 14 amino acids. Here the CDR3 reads CATSERSRGDEQFF. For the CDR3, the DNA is TGTGCCACCAGTGAGCGGTCGAGGGGCGATGAGCAGTTCTTC.

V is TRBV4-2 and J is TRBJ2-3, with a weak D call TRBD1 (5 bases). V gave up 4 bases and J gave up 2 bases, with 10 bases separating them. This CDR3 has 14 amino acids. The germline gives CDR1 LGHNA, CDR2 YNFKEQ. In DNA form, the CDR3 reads TGTGCCAGCAGCCGCGACAGAGTCACAGATACGCAGTATTTT. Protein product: CASSRDRVTDTQYF.

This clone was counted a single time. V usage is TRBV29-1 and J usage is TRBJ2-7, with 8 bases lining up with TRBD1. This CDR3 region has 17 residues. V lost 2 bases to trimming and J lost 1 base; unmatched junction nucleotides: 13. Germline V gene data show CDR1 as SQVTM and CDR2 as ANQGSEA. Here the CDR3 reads CSVEPQDPGTGSYEQYF. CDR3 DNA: TGCAGCGTTGAACCTCAGGACCCCGGGACAGGATCCTACGAGCAGTACTTC.